The 18 T cell receptor beta chains reported below all come from one sample, sequenced in a study of graft-versus-host responses after intestinal transplantation. The assay was immunoSEQ multiplex PCR, and TCRdb's table has in-frame clones only and misses some. The data show around 26,000 clones, with roughly 95% seen just once and 0.45% to 0.65% held by the top ten. The source material was PBMCs, sampled 156 days after intestinal transplant. The receptors shown here come from a human patient who received an intestinal transplant, so some T cells may come from the graft donor.

The CDR3 sequence: CASSIESGLAFEQYF. The CDR3 DNA is TGTGCCAGTAGTATAGAGTCCGGACTAGCATTCGAGCAGTACTTC. The chain combines TRBV19 with TRBJ2-7; TRBD2 matches 8 bases. CDR3 length: 15 amino acids. Germline V gives CDR1 LNHDA, CDR2 SQIVND (reference sequence). Trimming removed 0 bases from V and 6 bases from J; junction bases left unmatched: 7.

This chain uses TRBV4-1 with TRBJ2-1; possible D gene TRBD2, 5 bases. The CDR3 contains 13 residues. Germline-derived CDR1 and CDR2 are MGHRA and YSYEKL. V was pared by 2 bases and J by 12 bases, with 14 bases between. This CDR3 reads CASSQTSMGRQFF. For the CDR3, the DNA is TGCGCCAGCAGCCAAACCAGTATGGGGAGGCAGTTCTTC.

The gene calls are TRBV4-2 and TRBJ2-6, with 9 bases matching TRBD1. The CDR3 is 18 amino acids. The germline V gene encodes CDR1 LGHNA and CDR2 YNFKEQ. V trimming: 0 bases; J trimming: 3 bases; junction bases outside the gene matches: 6. CDR3 sequence reads: CASSQDLWDRVGANVLTF. The CDR3 nucleotides read TGTGCCAGCAGCCAAGATCTATGGGACAGGGTTGGGGCCAACGTCCTGACTTTC.

This rearrangement joins TRBV4-2 to TRBJ2-7; the D gene is possibly TRBD1 (5 bases). CDR1 is LGHNA, CDR2 YNFKEQ, per germline. This CDR3 region has 14 residues. The V end lost 2 bases, the J end lost 3 bases, and 11 bases lay between the germline ends. Written as DNA, the CDR3 is TGTGCCAGCAGCCAAACGGTACAGGTCTACGAGCAGTACTTC. Translated, it gives CASSQTVQVYEQYF.

Only one count was recorded for this clone. The chain combines TRBV18 with TRBJ1-2; D is possibly TRBD1 (6 bases). Germline V gives CDR1 KGHSH, CDR2 LQKENI. This CDR3 has 13 residues. Trimming left V 5 bases short and J 5 bases short, with 12 bases between. The CDR3 spells CASSYTGLYGYTF. The CDR3 DNA reads as TGTGCCAGCTCATACACAGGGTTATATGGCTACACCTTC.

The chain carries TRBV7-9 and TRBJ1-2; 8 nucleotides line up with TRBD1. Losses at the gene ends were 4 bases for V and 4 bases for J; bases not matched to a gene: 11. There are 16 residues in the CDR3. The germline V gene has CDR1 SEHNR and CDR2 FQNEAQ (reference sequence). CDR3 loop: CASSSTGEGNRYGYTF. In DNA form, the CDR3 reads TGTGCCAGCAGCTCGACAGGGGAAGGTAACCGCTATGGCTACACCTTC.

The chain combines TRBV7-2 with TRBJ2-7; D may be TRBD2 (5 bases). This CDR3 has 15 residues. V shed 2 bases and J shed 2 bases, with 13 bases lying between them. Germline CDR1 is SGHTA and CDR2 is FQGNSA. CDR3 loop: CASSLIGVPTYEQYF. The CDR3 region has the DNA TGTGCCAGCAGCTTAATCGGGGTCCCAACCTACGAGCAGTACTTC.

This chain links TRBV4-1 with TRBJ1-2; D is unresolved. This CDR3 spans 17 amino acids. Germline lookup yields CDR1 MGHRA and CDR2 YSYEKL. Trimming stripped 2 bases from V and 0 bases from J, with 16 bases between. The CDR3 bases are TGCGCCAGCAGCCAAACCACGGTGGCAGGCCCTAACTATGGCTACACCTTC. Translation gives CASSQTTVAGPNYGYTF.

The chain couples TRBV28 to TRBJ2-5; TRBD1 aligns across 9 bases. Germline V gene sequence: CDR1 MDHEN, CDR2 SYDVKM. Trimming cost V 11 bases and J 5 bases; bases outside gene matches: 9. This CDR3 spans 13 amino acids. CDR3 coding DNA: TGTGCCCTAAGGGACAGGGACGAGGAGACCCAGTACTTC. This gives the protein CALRDRDEETQYF.

The rearrangement uses TRBV7-9 and TRBJ2-2; D unresolved. Trimming cost V 5 bases and J 2 bases, with 9 bases left between them. Germline V CDR1 and CDR2: SEHNR, FQNEAQ (reference sequence). CDR3 length: 14 residues. CDR3 protein: CASSTGGNTGELFF. CDR3 sequence (DNA): TGTGCCAGCAGCACGGGTGGAAACACCGGGGAGCTGTTTTTT.

V usage is TRBV7-2 and J usage is TRBJ2-3; 10 nucleotides agree with TRBD2. Germline V gene data show CDR1 as SGHTA and CDR2 as FQGNSA. Losses at the gene ends were 6 bases for V and 6 bases for J; bases not matched to a gene: 9. CDR3 size: 15 residues. In nucleotides, the CDR3 is TGTGCCAGCAGTCTGCTAGCGGGAGCTCGGGATACGCAGTATTTT. It specifies CASSLLAGARDTQYF.

The chain carries TRBV30 and TRBJ1-6; D remains unclear. This CDR3 is 18 amino acids long. Per the germline V gene, CDR1 is GTSNPN and CDR2 is SVGIG (reference sequence). V was trimmed by 4 bases and J by 0 bases, leaving 19 bases between them. The CDR3 nucleotides are TGTGCCTGGAACTTCGGCGGTTTTTCATACTCCTATAATTCACCCCTCCACTTT. This translates into CAWNFGGFSYSYNSPLHF.

The V and J genes are TRBV9 and TRBJ1-2, with 10 bases lining up with TRBD1. V was pared by 1 base and J by 8 bases, with 17 bases of the junction left unmatched. The length of the CDR3 is 18 residues. CDR1 and CDR2 from the germline V gene are SGDLS and YYNGEE. The DNA of the CDR3 is TGTGCCAGCAGCGTATCCTCTCTCGGGACAGGGGTTGACGGCGGCTACACCTTC. This encodes CASSVSSLGTGVDGGYTF.

The rearrangement uses TRBV28 and TRBJ2-1; 14 bases fit TRBD2. Trimming cost V 3 bases and J 7 bases; bases outside gene matches: 11. There are 18 residues in the CDR3. CDR1 and CDR2 (germline): MDHEN, SYDVKM. CDR3 sequence reads: CASSFPTGLAGVRNEQFF. The CDR3, as DNA: TGTGCCAGCAGTTTCCCCACGGGACTAGCGGGAGTCCGGAATGAGCAGTTCTTC.

The CDR3 region is CASSLGQDRTSYEQYF. CDR3 in DNA: TGTGCCAGCAGCTTGGGACAGGATCGGACTTCCTACGAGCAGTACTTC. This rearrangement joins TRBV5-4 to TRBJ2-7, with TRBD1 as a possible D gene (6 bases). The CDR3 totals 16 residues. V gave up 0 bases and J gave up 1 base, with 14 bases separating them. Germline V CDR1 and CDR2: SGHNT, YYREEE (reference sequence). Drawing the rest from reference TRBV5-4 and TRBJ2-7, the complete variable domain is ETGVTQSPTHLIKTRGQQVTLRCSSQSGHNTVSWYQQALGQGPQFIFQYYREEENGRGNFPPRFSGLQFPNYSSELNVNALELDDSALYLCASSLGQDRTSYEQYFGPGTRLTVT.

V usage is TRBV6-5 and J usage is TRBJ2-3; D remains ambiguous. This CDR3 is 14 amino acids long. V dropped 0 bases and J dropped 4 bases, with 8 bases sitting between them. Germline values: CDR1 MNHEY, CDR2 SVGAGI. The CDR3 reads CASSYSPFADTQYF. The DNA for the CDR3 is TGTGCCAGCAGTTACTCGCCGTTTGCAGATACGCAGTATTTT.

The J gene is TRBJ1-1, the V gene TRBV6-1; D gene unclear. The CDR3 runs 12 residues. Trimming pared 6 bases from V and 0 bases from J, leaving 5 bases between. CDR1 MNHNS and CDR2 SASEGT come from the germline V gene. This CDR3 reads CASRSLNTEAFF. The CDR3 bases are TGTGCCAGCAGGAGCCTGAACACTGAAGCTTTCTTT.

In this sample, this clone turned up once. The V gene is TRBV19, the J gene TRBJ1-1; 7 nucleotides match TRBD1. Germline V lookup: CDR1 LNHDA, CDR2 SQIVND (reference sequence). The CDR3 extends over 16 amino acids. V lost 2 bases, J lost 6 bases, and 12 bases stayed unmatched. The CDR3 DNA is TGTGCCAGTAGTATAAATTGGGACAGCCTCGCGTCTGAAGCTTTCTTT. This sequence encodes CASSINWDSLASEAFF.